Each of the 22 T cell receptor beta chains below was sequenced from the same sample in a study of blood T cell repertoires in COVID-19. The table came from immunoSEQ multiplex PCR; TCRdb's copy has only in-frame clones and leaves some out. The profile shows 55,000 to 70,000 clones, over 70% of them singletons. The sequenced material came from peripheral blood. The receptors were sampled from a man aged 55 to 69 with acute or convalescent COVID-19.

The chain employs TRBV9 and TRBJ1-1; 8 bases map to TRBD1. V shed 1 base, J shed 3 bases, and the junction held 5 bases outside the gene matches. There are 15 residues in the CDR3. Germline lookup yields CDR1 SGDLS and CDR2 YYNGEE. The CDR3 nucleotides read TGTGCCAGCAGCGTAACCGGACAGGGAGACACTGAAGCTTTCTTT. It codes for CASSVTGQGDTEAFF.

The chain is built from TRBV6-5 and TRBJ1-2; a possible D gene is TRBD1 (5 bases). This CDR3 has 13 residues. Germline CDR1 reads MNHEY; CDR2 reads SVGAGI. The ends were cut back, 7 bases at V and 1 base at J, with 10 bases in the middle. The DNA for the CDR3 is TGTGCCAGCAAAGGGGCTAGTAACTATGGCTACACCTTC. Residues: CASKGASNYGYTF.

This clone was detected a few times. J is TRBJ2-1 and V is TRBV19; 12 bases are shared with TRBD1. Per the germline V gene, CDR1 is LNHDA and CDR2 is SQIVND (reference sequence). This CDR3 is 15 amino acids long. V shed 9 bases and J 8 bases; nucleotides not matched to a gene: 11. The chain's CDR3 is CASARGTGGFHEQFF. Here the CDR3 DNA reads TGTGCCAGCGCCCGGGGGACAGGGGGCTTCCATGAGCAGTTCTTC.

The rearrangement links TRBV2 to TRBJ1-2; D not resolved. Trimming cost V 2 bases and J 7 bases, with 17 bases left between them. The CDR3 has 15 amino acids. CDR1 is SNHLY and CDR2 is FYNNEI in the germline V gene. In nucleotides, the CDR3 is TGTGCCAGCAGTGAATTGGGCAGTTCTATCTCTGGCTACACCTTC. Amino acids: CASSELGSSISGYTF.

The chain has TRBV4-1 and TRBJ1-2, with a weak D call TRBD1 (6 bases). CDR3 length: 15 amino acids. Germline V gene data show CDR1 as MGHRA and CDR2 as YSYEKL. Trimming pared 0 bases from V and 6 bases from J, leaving 14 bases between. The CDR3 sequence is CASSQEGRGPDGYTF. In DNA form, the CDR3 reads TGCGCCAGCAGCCAAGAGGGCAGGGGCCCAGATGGCTACACCTTC.

This sequence joins TRBV7-9 and TRBJ1-1, with D unresolved. The germline V gene has CDR1 SEHNR and CDR2 FQNEAQ (reference sequence). This CDR3 has 15 amino acids. Trimming cost V 4 bases and J 0 bases, with 12 bases left between them. The CDR3 DNA is TGTGCCAGCAGCTGGGGAGGGTTTATGAACACTGAAGCTTTCTTT. This codes for CASSWGGFMNTEAFF.

CDR3 DNA sequence: TGCGCCAGCAGCCAAGCCCAGGGCCAGCCCCAGCATTTT. This encodes CASSQAQGQPQHF. The chain has TRBV4-1 and TRBJ1-5; D perhaps matches TRBD1 (5 bases). This CDR3 comprises 13 residues. V was trimmed by 1 base and J by 7 bases, leaving 8 bases between them. The V gene's germline CDR1 is MGHRA and CDR2 YSYEKL.

The chain carries TRBV29-1 and TRBJ1-1; D might be TRBD1 (6 bases). V lost 4 bases to trimming and J lost 4 bases, with 13 bases between them. The germline V gene encodes CDR1 SQVTM and CDR2 ANQGSEA. This CDR3 spans 13 amino acids. The CDR3 DNA is TGCAGCGTTGGAGGGGGTGTCGGCACTGAAGCTTTCTTT. It specifies CSVGGGVGTEAFF.

This chain joins TRBV2 and TRBJ2-7, with 14 bases matching TRBD2. Trimming cost V 7 bases and J 1 base; bases outside gene matches: 3. CDR1 is SNHLY and CDR2 is FYNNEI in the germline V gene. The CDR3 is made up of 15 amino acids. The CDR3 reads CASTWTSGGSYEQYF. The CDR3 bases are TGTGCCAGCACTTGGACTAGCGGGGGGTCCTACGAGCAGTACTTC.

The chain recombines TRBV9 with TRBJ1-2; 11 nucleotides agree with TRBD1. The CDR3 runs to 15 residues. Germline loops: CDR1 SGDLS, CDR2 YYNGEE. Losses at the gene ends were 3 bases for V and 4 bases for J; bases not matched to a gene: 5. CDR3 region: CASSAGQGGIYGYTF. In DNA, the CDR3 is TGTGCCAGCAGCGCGGGACAGGGGGGTATCTATGGCTACACCTTC.

This chain links TRBV18 with TRBJ2-3; TRBD2 is a possible D gene (5 bases). The CDR3 runs to 16 residues. Per the germline V gene, CDR1 is KGHSH and CDR2 is LQKENI. V was pared by 3 bases and J by 2 bases, with 15 bases between. In DNA, the CDR3 is TGTGCCAGCTCACCCGGGATTTTCCAATCCACAGATACGCAGTATTTT. Its protein is CASSPGIFQSTDTQYF.

CDR3 sequence: CSASGTSGSYTDTQYF. The CDR3 DNA reads as TGCAGTGCTAGTGGGACTAGCGGGAGTTACACAGATACGCAGTATTTT. The V and J genes are TRBV20-1 and TRBJ2-3; 14 bases fit TRBD2. This CDR3 is 16 amino acids long. CDR1 and CDR2 (germline): DFQATT, SNEGSKA (reference sequence). Trimming at V came to 3 bases and at J to 2 bases, leaving 4 bases not matched to a gene.

The chain employs TRBV4-1 and TRBJ2-7; 10 nucleotides match TRBD2. J was trimmed by 1 base and V by 0 bases; bases with no gene match: 3. CDR3 length equals 16 residues. Germline-derived CDR1 and CDR2 are MGHRA and YSYEKL. The CDR3 sequence is CASSQEKRGGSYEQYF. In DNA, the CDR3 is TGCGCCAGCAGCCAAGAGAAGCGGGGGGGTTCCTACGAGCAGTACTTC.

This sequence joins TRBV18 and TRBJ1-1; no definite D call. This CDR3 spans 14 amino acids. Germline CDR1 KGHSH, CDR2 LQKENI. V was pared by 1 base and J by 5 bases, with 11 bases between. DNA of the CDR3: TGTGCCAGCTCACCACTTGAGGGAGGGACTGAAGCTTTCTTT. The encoded protein is CASSPLEGGTEAFF.

The count of this clone is one. The V and J genes are TRBV18 and TRBJ1-6, with D possibly matching TRBD1 (5 bases). The germline CDR1 and CDR2 sequences are KGHSH and LQKENI. V gave up 6 bases and J gave up 8 bases, with 11 bases separating them. This CDR3 region has 13 residues. The CDR3 spells CASSPVQDSPLHF. CDR3 coding DNA: TGTGCCAGCTCTCCCGTACAGGATTCACCCCTCCACTTT.

CDR3 residues: CASKGGYYEQYF. CDR3 DNA sequence: TGTGCCAGCAAGGGCGGGTACTACGAGCAGTACTTC. The rearrangement joins TRBV28 to TRBJ2-7; tentative D call: TRBD2 (5 bases). V lost 7 bases and J 3 bases, leaving 10 bases between the germline ends. In germline, CDR1 is MDHEN, CDR2 SYDVKM. CDR3 length equals 12 residues.

The rearrangement links TRBV15 to TRBJ2-7; TRBD2 aligns across 10 bases. The germline CDR1 and CDR2 sequences are LNHNV and YYDKDF (reference sequence). CDR3 size: 17 residues. Trimming took 2 bases from V and 4 from J; bases not matched to a gene: 11. The DNA of the CDR3 is TGTGCCACCAGCAGACTAGCCCTAGCGGGGGATGCATACGAGCAGTACTTC. Translating it yields CATSRLALAGDAYEQYF.

The table lists this clone with a count of one. This chain uses TRBV19 with TRBJ1-1, with a tentative D call TRBD1 (6 bases). The V gene's germline CDR1 is LNHDA and CDR2 SQIVND (reference sequence). This CDR3 contains 15 residues. Trimming took off 1 base at V and 5 bases at J, with 14 bases between the two ends. The CDR3 DNA reads TGTGCCAGTAGTATAGTAAACAGGGAGAGGACTGAAGCTTTCTTT. It yields the protein CASSIVNRERTEAFF.

This sequence joins TRBV10-1 and TRBJ1-4, with 9 bases lining up with TRBD1. The length of the CDR3 is 13 residues. Germline CDR1 WNHNN, CDR2 SYGVQD (reference sequence). V trimming: 9 bases; J trimming: 7 bases; junction bases outside the gene matches: 6. This CDR3 reads CARNRGPGEKLFF. The CDR3 bases are TGCGCCAGAAACAGGGGGCCCGGTGAAAAACTGTTTTTT.

This clone was recorded many times. J is TRBJ2-2 and V is TRBV7-9; the D gene is possibly TRBD2 (6 bases). Trimming stripped 6 bases from V and 3 bases from J, with 17 bases between. CDR1 and CDR2 from the germline V gene are SEHNR and FQNEAQ (reference sequence). The CDR3 loop spans 16 amino acids. The CDR3 loop reads CASRDLRGLDTGELFF. In DNA form, the CDR3 reads TGTGCCAGCAGGGATTTGCGGGGCCTAGACACCGGGGAGCTGTTTTTT.

This chain joins TRBV5-6 and TRBJ2-1; 10 nucleotides line up with TRBD2. Per germline, CDR1 SGHDT and CDR2 YYEEEE. The V gene end was trimmed by 2 bases and the J gene end by 9 bases; junction bases not matched to a gene: 8. The CDR3 is 15 amino acids. In DNA form, the CDR3 reads TGTGCCAGCAGCTTAGCGGGGGGGCTCATGGGTGAGCAGTTCTTC. Its protein product is CASSLAGGLMGEQFF. The complete variable domain, with remaining parts taken from reference TRBV5-6 and TRBJ2-1, reads DAGVTQSPTHLIKTRGQQVTLRCSPKSGHDTVSWYQQALGQGPQFIFQYYEEEERQRGNFPDRFSGHQFPNYSSELNVNALLLGDSALYLCASSLAGGLMGEQFFGPGTRLTVL.

This chain links TRBV30 with TRBJ2-7, with D uncertain. Trimming shortened V by 5 bases and J by 2 bases, and 13 bases separated the two germline ends. From germline, CDR1 is GTSNPN and CDR2 SVGIG (reference sequence). The CDR3 consists of 13 residues. DNA for the CDR3: TGTGCCTGGCAAGGCCCTGGGCCCTACGAGCAGTACTTC. As protein: CAWQGPGPYEQYF.